A single sample gave rise to the 26 T cell receptor beta chains below, sequenced in a study of cytomegalovirus exposure and HLA in healthy donors. Researchers ran the PCR with 60 Vbeta and 13 Jbeta primers. The protocol was immunoSEQ multiplex PCR, while the TCRdb copy is restricted to in-frame clones and leaves out a portion. The sample lists 200,000 or so clones; 80% to 85% were seen once. The sequenced sample consisted of PBMCs. These receptors all stem from a woman aged 50 to 65 in good health and CMV-seropositive.

This chain links TRBV6-5 with TRBJ1-2; a possible D gene is TRBD1 (5 bases). Trimming took 7 bases from V and 5 from J, leaving 11 bases between them. In germline, CDR1 is MNHEY, CDR2 SVGAGI. The CDR3 consists of 12 residues. CDR3 sequence (DNA): TGTGCCAGCAAGGGACTGGGGTATGGCTACACCTTC. Translation gives CASKGLGYGYTF.

This clone was counted a single time. V usage is TRBV15 and J usage is TRBJ1-2, with unresolved D. Per the germline V gene, CDR1 is LNHNV and CDR2 is YYDKDF (reference sequence). Trimming shortened V by 5 bases and J by 10 bases, and 17 bases separated the two germline ends. The CDR3 has 13 residues. The CDR3 here is CATSPRQSPDYTF. CDR3 coding DNA: TGTGCCACCAGCCCCCGACAATCCCCGGACTACACCTTC.

The chain combines TRBV5-6 with TRBJ2-3; 8 positions match TRBD2. CDR1 is SGHDT, CDR2 YYEEEE, per germline. The V gene end was trimmed by 0 bases and the J gene end by 3 bases; junction bases not matched to a gene: 9. This CDR3 has 17 amino acids. The CDR3 DNA reads TGTGCCAGCAGCTTGGCCGCTAGCGGCGGGGGGACAGATACGCAGTATTTT. This encodes CASSLAASGGGTDTQYF.

The J gene is TRBJ2-5, the V gene TRBV10-1; TRBD1 matches 8 bases. CDR3 length: 15 amino acids. V shed 1 base and J 2 bases; nucleotides not matched to a gene: 3. CDR1 is WNHNN, CDR2 SYGVQD, per germline (reference sequence). CDR3 nucleotides: TGCGCCAGCAGTGAGTTTGGGACAGGACAAGAGACCCAGTACTTC. The encoded protein is CASSEFGTGQETQYF.

The rearrangement links TRBV6-5 to TRBJ1-5, with 8 nucleotides matching TRBD1. This CDR3 is built from 13 residues. Germline CDR1 MNHEY, CDR2 SVGAGI. The junction had 4 bases not matched to a gene; V was cut back by 6 bases and J by 6 bases. The CDR3 nucleotides are TGTGCCAGCAGAGGACAGGGAGGTCAGCCCCAGCATTTT. It codes for CASRGQGGQPQHF.

This clone was recorded only once. This chain joins TRBV29-1 and TRBJ1-2; no firm D call. The CDR3 has 13 residues. Trimming pared 3 bases from V and 8 bases from J, leaving 16 bases between. Germline CDR1 is SQVTM and CDR2 is ANQGSEA. The CDR3 spells CSVEHTQPGGYTF. As DNA, the CDR3 is TGCAGCGTTGAGCACACACAACCGGGGGGCTACACCTTC.

This chain links TRBV5-6 with TRBJ2-1; weak D call: TRBD2 (6 bases). The CDR3 is made up of 16 amino acids. V was clipped by 0 bases and J by 0 bases, with 10 bases between them. CDR1 and CDR2 (germline): SGHDT, YYEEEE. DNA of the CDR3: TGTGCCAGCAGCTTGGATGGGAGGAGCTCCTACAATGAGCAGTTCTTC. It is translated as CASSLDGRSSYNEQFF.

CDR3: CASGRGRETQYF. CDR3 in DNA: TGTGCCAGCGGTAGGGGAAGGGAGACCCAGTACTTC. The gene calls are TRBV6-5 and TRBJ2-5; possible D gene TRBD1, 5 bases. Trimming removed 8 bases from V and 5 bases from J, with 12 bases in between. The CDR3 runs 12 residues. In germline, CDR1 is MNHEY, CDR2 SVGAGI.

The chain has TRBV2 and TRBJ2-1; 12 bases agree with TRBD2. Per the germline V gene, CDR1 is SNHLY and CDR2 is FYNNEI. V lost 5 bases, J lost 4 bases, and 3 bases stayed unmatched. The CDR3 covers 15 residues. CDR3 sequence (DNA): TGTGCCAGCAGTCGACTAGCGGGGGTGTACAATGAGCAGTTCTTC. This translates into CASSRLAGVYNEQFF.

The chain joins TRBV7-2 to TRBJ2-3; D is ambiguous. The CDR3 contains 15 residues. Trimming shortened V by 5 bases and J by 2 bases, and 14 bases separated the two germline ends. Germline lookup yields CDR1 SGHTA and CDR2 FQGNSA. CDR3 DNA: TGTGCCAGCAGCCCGTCGTCCCCCTTCACAGATACGCAGTATTTT. It translates to CASSPSSPFTDTQYF.

CDR3 region: CAISWTSGSTDTQYF. In DNA form, the CDR3 reads TGTGCCATCAGTTGGACTAGCGGGAGCACAGATACGCAGTATTTT. The chain employs TRBV10-3 and TRBJ2-3; 11 bases are a match to TRBD2. With 5 bases clipped from V and 0 bases from J, the junction kept 1 base outside the gene matches. The CDR3 consists of 15 residues. The germline V gene encodes CDR1 ENHRY and CDR2 SYGVKD.

This clone was seen only once. The chain has TRBV4-3 and TRBJ2-5; TRBD2 agrees at 10 bases. V lost 2 bases to trimming and J lost 11 bases; unmatched junction nucleotides: 11. Germline CDR1 LGHNA, CDR2 YSLEER. This CDR3 contains 15 residues. Here the CDR3 DNA reads TGCGCCAGCAGCCAACTAGCGGGGGTCACGGGCGGGCAGTACTTC. Encoded protein: CASSQLAGVTGGQYF.

CDR3 in amino acids: CASSLVVSGSYEQYF. In nucleotides, the CDR3 is TGTGCCAGCAGCTTAGTTGTTAGCGGGAGCTACGAGCAGTACTTC. This sequence joins TRBV7-9 and TRBJ2-7; TRBD2 matches at 9 bases. Germline V CDR1 and CDR2: SEHNR, FQNEAQ (reference sequence). The CDR3 has 15 residues. Trimming cost V 1 base and J 3 bases; bases outside gene matches: 4.

The chain employs TRBV19 and TRBJ1-1; D is perhaps TRBD1 (6 bases). Germline lookup yields CDR1 LNHDA and CDR2 SQIVND (reference sequence). The CDR3 spans 14 residues. Between the trimmed V and J ends, which lost 3 bases and 3 bases, there was a span of 11 bases. The CDR3 region is CASSMHRAYTEAFF. The CDR3 DNA reads as TGTGCCAGTAGTATGCACAGGGCATACACTGAAGCTTTCTTT.

The genes are TRBV6-1 and TRBJ1-5; possible D gene TRBD1, 5 bases. CDR3 length: 14 residues. With 1 base removed from V and 7 bases from J, the gap between germline ends came to 11 bases. The germline V gene has CDR1 MNHNS and CDR2 SASEGT. CDR3 coding DNA: TGTGCCAGCAGTGAAGGGGGGGTATACCAGCCCCAGCATTTT. Protein: CASSEGGVYQPQHF.

The rearrangement uses TRBV4-1 and TRBJ1-3; the D gene is possibly TRBD1 (6 bases). This CDR3 comprises 17 residues. Germline assignment: CDR1 MGHRA and CDR2 YSYEKL. Between the trimmed V and J ends, which lost 2 bases and 0 bases, there was a span of 14 bases. Here the CDR3 DNA reads TGCGCCAGCAGCCAATATGAAGGGGGGGACTCTGGAAACACCATATATTTT. Its translation: CASSQYEGGDSGNTIYF.

The chain couples TRBV27 to TRBJ2-3; 12 nucleotides align to TRBD2. The CDR3 contains 17 residues. Trimming at V came to 4 bases and at J to 6 bases, leaving 11 bases not matched to a gene. Germline V gene data show CDR1 as MNHEY and CDR2 as SMNVEV (reference sequence). For the CDR3, the DNA is TGTGCCAGCAGTTGGAATCCTAGCGGGAGGGCCCTCGATACGCAGTATTTT. It yields the protein CASSWNPSGRALDTQYF.

The chain links TRBV7-2 to TRBJ1-2; no firm D call. The CDR3 loop spans 16 amino acids. V was trimmed by 5 bases and J by 5 bases, leaving 21 bases between them. In germline, CDR1 is SGHTA, CDR2 FQGNSA. The CDR3 DNA sequence: TGTGCCAGCAGCCTAAGATTTTTACCCCCGAAGTATGGCTACACCTTC. This sequence encodes CASSLRFLPPKYGYTF.

The V gene is TRBV5-1, the J gene TRBJ1-5, with 8 positions matching TRBD1. Germline trimming cut 3 bases from V and 0 bases from J; bases unmatched to any gene: 2. The length of the CDR3 is 15 residues. Per the germline V gene, CDR1 is SGHRS and CDR2 is YFSETQ. The CDR3 DNA reads TGCGCCAGCAGCTCCACAGGGGGTAGCAATCAGCCCCAGCATTTT. This encodes CASSSTGGSNQPQHF.

The V and J genes are TRBV7-9 and TRBJ2-5; 10 nucleotides line up with TRBD1. V lost 5 bases and J lost 2; bases outside the gene matches: 11. The CDR3 has 17 amino acids. Germline V gene data show CDR1 as SEHNR and CDR2 as FQNEAQ (reference sequence). As DNA, the CDR3 is TGTGCCAGCAGCACCCCACGGACAGGGGGAGATCAAGAGACCCAGTACTTC. As protein: CASSTPRTGGDQETQYF. Supplemented by reference TRBV7-9 and TRBJ2-5, the full variable domain reads DTGVSQNPRHKITKRGQNVTFRCDPISEHNRLYWYRQTLGQGPEFLTYFQNEAQLEKSRLLSDRFSAERPKGSFSTLEIQRTEQGDSAMYLCASSTPRTGGDQETQYFGPGTRLLVL.

The J gene is TRBJ2-1, the V gene TRBV28; 8 positions agree with TRBD2. The J segment lost 9 bases and the V segment lost 8 bases, leaving 9 bases of the junction unmatched. This CDR3 has 13 residues. Germline loops: CDR1 MDHEN, CDR2 SYDVKM. The CDR3 here is CASGLPGGGEQFF. For the CDR3, the DNA is TGTGCCAGCGGATTACCGGGGGGGGGTGAGCAGTTCTTC.

To note about this clone: The same CDR3 is also encoded by other DNA sequences in this sample. The rearrangement links TRBV6-5 to TRBJ2-7; 7 bases are a match to TRBD2. After removal of 6 bases from V and 7 bases from J, the junction contained 12 bases not matched to a gene. The CDR3 has 14 amino acids. Germline CDR1 reads MNHEY; CDR2 reads SVGAGI. CDR3 coding DNA: TGTGCCAGCAGCCGGGAGGCTGCACCGCGGGAGCAGTACTTC. Translation: CASSREAAPREQYF.

V gene TRBV7-2 combines with J gene TRBJ2-3, with D perhaps matching TRBD2 (5 bases). The CDR3 loop spans 14 amino acids. The V end lost 1 base, the J end lost 4 bases, and 9 bases lay between the germline ends. Per germline, CDR1 SGHTA and CDR2 FQGNSA. The DNA for the CDR3 is TGTGCCAGCAGCTTAGTCCGGGAATCAGATACGCAGTATTTT. It yields the protein CASSLVRESDTQYF.

The CDR3 loop reads CASSLPNYQISTDTQYF. CDR3 nucleotides: TGTGCCAGCAGCTTACCCAACTACCAGATTAGCACAGATACGCAGTATTTT. The rearrangement uses TRBV7-9 and TRBJ2-3, with D unresolved. V gave up 2 bases and J gave up 0 bases, with 15 bases separating them. CDR3 size: 17 residues. The germline CDR1 and CDR2 sequences are SEHNR and FQNEAQ (reference sequence).

Of note for this clone: Other nucleotide sequences from this sample produce the same CDR3. The chain uses TRBV27 and TRBJ1-2, with 10 bases identical to TRBD1. Germline assignment: CDR1 MNHEY and CDR2 SMNVEV (reference sequence). The junction had 5 bases not matched to a gene; V was cut back by 4 bases and J by 6 bases. The CDR3 contains 14 residues. The CDR3 loop is CASSSMGTGDGYTF. Here the CDR3 DNA reads TGTGCCAGCAGTTCCATGGGGACAGGGGATGGCTACACCTTC.

The V and J genes are TRBV5-5 and TRBJ2-1, with D perhaps TRBD2 (6 bases). Germline assignment: CDR1 SGHKS and CDR2 YYEKEE (reference sequence). The CDR3 contains 15 residues. The germline V and J ends were trimmed by 4 bases and 3 bases, with 14 bases remaining between them. CDR3 sequence reads: CASSRDPGDYNEQFF. CDR3 nucleotides: TGTGCCAGCAGCCGCGACCCGGGGGACTACAATGAGCAGTTCTTC.